The TCR beta chain under discussion was sequenced for a study of shared clonotypes between healthy human individuals. Naive CD45RA+ and memory CD45RA-negative subsets were split from CD4+ cells. Germline V CDR1 and CDR2: SGHNT, YYREEE (reference sequence). Trimming left V 4 bases short and J 1 base short, with 25 bases between. The CDR3 runs 19 residues. In its sample, this clone was seen once. Running of the assay took place at deep level. TCRdb's copy holds only in-frame clones and misses some; the assay was immunoSEQ multiplex PCR. The repertoire holds millions of clones, with 85% to 95% as singletons.

The rearrangement uses TRBV5-4 and TRBJ2-3; possibly TRBD1 or TRBD2 for D (7 bases each). Source material: naive CD4+ T cells from PBMCs. Regarding subset: CD45RA+ positively selected. The clonotype originates from a man between 18 and 35 years old in good health. Some clones in this sample may be carry-over from other donors' samples. CDR3 DNA sequence: TGTGCCAGCAGCGGGGGGGACAGTGCCCGTGTCTCTCGCACAGATACGCAGTATTTT. Translated, it gives CASSGGDSARVSRTDTQYF.